Each of the 22 T cell receptor beta chains below was sequenced from the same sample in a study of memory CD4+ T cells and cytomegalovirus serostatus. Produced via immunoSEQ multiplex PCR; TCRdb's table is partial and in-frame only. Here the sample spans approximately 51,000 clones, approximately 74% being singletons. Single viable CD3+CD4+CD8-CD45RO+ cells were sorted as the memory CD4+ T cells. The source material was memory CD4+ T cells from blood. Receptors originate from an adult in good health and CMV-seropositive.

This chain connects TRBV9 to TRBJ2-1; tentative D call: TRBD1 (6 bases). Per the germline V gene, CDR1 is SGDLS and CDR2 is YYNGEE. Trimming took off 3 bases at V and 7 bases at J, with 23 bases between the two ends. This CDR3 is 17 amino acids long. The CDR3 is CASSASPTGLLRNEQFF. Written as DNA, the CDR3 is TGTGCCAGCAGCGCTAGCCCTACAGGGCTGTTGAGGAATGAGCAGTTCTTC.

This chain uses TRBV7-9 with TRBJ1-6, with D perhaps TRBD1 (6 bases). Germline lookup yields CDR1 SEHNR and CDR2 FQNEAQ (reference sequence). There are 16 residues in the CDR3. V was pared by 4 bases and J by 3 bases, with 13 bases between. CDR3 residues: CASSYLRDIYNSPLHF. Written as DNA, the CDR3 is TGTGCCAGCAGCTATCTCCGGGACATCTATAATTCACCCCTCCACTTT. Full variable domain (missing parts from reference TRBV7-9 and TRBJ1-6): DTGVSQNPRHKITKRGQNVTFRCDPISEHNRLYWYRQTLGQGPEFLTYFQNEAQLEKSRLLSDRFSAERPKGSFSTLEIQRTEQGDSAMYLCASSYLRDIYNSPLHFGNGTRLTVT.

The rearrangement links TRBV7-6 to TRBJ1-1; 8 bases fit TRBD1. The CDR3 totals 16 residues. V trimming: 1 base; J trimming: 6 bases; junction bases outside the gene matches: 10. From germline, CDR1 is SGHVS and CDR2 FNYEAQ. The CDR3 loop reads CASSLGFTGGGAEAFF. The CDR3 nucleotides are TGTGCCAGCAGCTTAGGTTTTACAGGGGGTGGCGCTGAAGCTTTCTTT.

V usage is TRBV6-5 and J usage is TRBJ2-1, with 8 bases matching TRBD1. The junction had 9 bases not matched to a gene; V was cut back by 5 bases and J by 6 bases. Looked up from germline, CDR1 is MNHEY and CDR2 is SVGAGI. The length of the CDR3 is 15 residues. The CDR3 here is CASSRGQGGLNEQFF. The CDR3 coding sequence is TGTGCCAGCAGTCGCGGACAGGGCGGGCTCAATGAGCAGTTCTTC.

This rearrangement joins TRBV19 to TRBJ1-5; 10 bases match TRBD1. CDR3 length: 15 residues. V lost 3 bases, J lost 5 bases, and 4 bases stayed unmatched. CDR1 and CDR2 from the germline V gene are LNHDA and SQIVND (reference sequence). The CDR3 region is CASSMGDRGYQPQHF. The CDR3 nucleotides read TGTGCCAGTAGTATGGGGGACAGGGGCTATCAGCCCCAGCATTTT.

In this sample, this clone turned up once. V gene TRBV6-5 combines with J gene TRBJ1-3, with unresolved D. Germline CDR1 MNHEY, CDR2 SVGAGI. Deletions cut 2 bases from V and 4 bases from J, with 12 bases between. This CDR3 region has 15 residues. The CDR3 loop reads CASSYTRGGGNTIYF. Written as DNA, the CDR3 is TGTGCCAGCAGTTACACCAGAGGAGGGGGAAACACCATATATTTT.

The V gene is TRBV6-5, the J gene TRBJ1-1, with TRBD1 as a possible D gene (5 bases). This CDR3 has 13 amino acids. Looked up from germline, CDR1 is MNHEY and CDR2 is SVGAGI. V was pared by 2 bases and J by 5 bases, with 9 bases between. This CDR3 reads CASSYTDRTEAFF. The DNA for the CDR3 is TGTGCCAGCAGTTACACAGACAGAACTGAAGCTTTCTTT.

This clone was counted a single time. The chain has TRBV28 and TRBJ2-3, with D unclear. This CDR3 is built from 15 residues. V gave up 8 bases and J gave up 6 bases, with 21 bases separating them. Germline V CDR1 and CDR2: MDHEN, SYDVKM. The CDR3 reads CASLSLTTSFDTQYF. As DNA, the CDR3 is TGTGCCAGCTTGAGCCTCACGACTTCGTTTGATACGCAGTATTTT.

This chain uses TRBV4-1 with TRBJ1-1, with D possibly TRBD1 on 5 matching bases. V was clipped by 0 bases and J by 5 bases, with 16 bases between them. This CDR3 contains 16 residues. CDR1 and CDR2 (germline): MGHRA, YSYEKL. The CDR3 loop is CASSQEEGRTRTEAFF. CDR3 DNA: TGCGCCAGCAGCCAAGAAGAGGGGCGCACTAGAACTGAAGCTTTCTTT.

The J gene is TRBJ1-2, the V gene TRBV5-5; D gene uncertain. The CDR3 has 12 residues. Germline CDR1 reads SGHKS; CDR2 reads YYEKEE (reference sequence). Trimming left V 4 bases short and J 10 bases short, with 14 bases between. The CDR3 reads CASSLRSGFYTF. CDR3 bases: TGTGCCAGCAGCCTGCGGTCCGGATTCTACACCTTC.

This sequence joins TRBV5-1 and TRBJ2-5; 9 bases agree with TRBD2. Germline values: CDR1 SGHRS, CDR2 YFSETQ. Trimming took 2 bases from V and 1 from J; bases not matched to a gene: 6. The CDR3 runs 16 residues. DNA for the CDR3: TGCGCCAGCAGCTTACCTCTAGCGGGGCGCCAAGAGACCCAGTACTTC. Encoded protein: CASSLPLAGRQETQYF.

This clone was seen a few times. The genes are TRBV15 and TRBJ2-5; 10 positions agree with TRBD2. V shed 6 bases, J shed 5 bases, and the junction held 0 bases outside the gene matches. This CDR3 has 12 amino acids. Germline values: CDR1 LNHNV, CDR2 YYDKDF (reference sequence). The CDR3 reads CATRLAGETQYF. The CDR3 bases are TGTGCCACCAGACTAGCGGGGGAGACCCAGTACTTC.

The gene calls are TRBV28 and TRBJ2-7; D gene ambiguous. The CDR3 is 15 residues long. Trimming pared 6 bases from V and 2 bases from J, leaving 17 bases between. Germline CDR1 and CDR2: MDHEN and SYDVKM. CDR3 coding DNA: TGTGCCAGCAGGGACCCTAGAGTGTCGACCTACGAGCAGTACTTC. It yields the protein CASRDPRVSTYEQYF.

This chain connects TRBV7-3 to TRBJ1-1; TRBD1 might be the D (5 bases). This CDR3 contains 14 residues. From germline, CDR1 is SGHTA and CDR2 FQGTGA. Trimming shortened V by 2 bases and J by 1 base, and 8 bases separated the two germline ends. The CDR3 nucleotides read TGTGCCAGCAGCTTATCGGGACGGAACACTGAAGCTTTCTTT. Translated, it gives CASSLSGRNTEAFF.

The genes are TRBV5-1 and TRBJ2-2; 8 bases match TRBD2. With 5 bases clipped from V and 4 bases from J, the junction kept 7 bases outside the gene matches. Germline loops: CDR1 SGHRS, CDR2 YFSETQ. The CDR3 is 15 residues long. The CDR3, as DNA: TGCGCCAGCAGTTATAGCGGGGTGCTCACCGGGGAGCTGTTTTTT. It codes for CASSYSGVLTGELFF.

The chain couples TRBV2 to TRBJ2-7; possible D gene TRBD1, 6 bases. The CDR3 is made up of 14 amino acids. V lost 5 bases and J 3 bases, leaving 14 bases between the germline ends. In germline, CDR1 is SNHLY, CDR2 FYNNEI. Here the CDR3 reads CASSPRVTGYEQYF. CDR3 bases: TGTGCCAGCAGTCCCCGGGTGACAGGCTACGAGCAGTACTTC.

The rearrangement links TRBV10-2 to TRBJ2-3; D possibly uses TRBD1 or TRBD2 (6 bases each). The CDR3 covers 14 residues. V dropped 9 bases and J dropped 5 bases, with 18 bases sitting between them. Germline CDR1 is WSHSY and CDR2 is SAAADI. CDR3 coding DNA: TGCGCCAGTTCCACCCTCGGGGGCTTAGATACGCAGTATTTT. Protein: CASSTLGGLDTQYF.

The V gene is TRBV2, the J gene TRBJ2-7; the D gene is possibly TRBD1 (6 bases). This CDR3 spans 13 amino acids. The germline V gene encodes CDR1 SNHLY and CDR2 FYNNEI. Trimming removed 5 bases from V and 3 bases from J, with 11 bases in between. The CDR3 here is CASSTGIGYEQYF. CDR3 DNA: TGTGCCAGCAGTACAGGGATCGGCTACGAGCAGTACTTC. Based on the CDR3 plus reference TRBV2 and TRBJ2-7, the full variable domain is EPEVTQTPSHQVTQMGQEVILRCVPISNHLYFYWYRQILGQKVEFLVSFYNNEISEKSEIFDDQFSVERPDGSNFTLKIRSTKLEDSAMYFCASSTGIGYEQYFGPGTRLTVT.

This clone has more than one count but fewer than ten. The V call is TRBV4-2, the J call TRBJ1-6; D gene ambiguous. This CDR3 region has 14 residues. Trimming took 4 bases from V and 0 from J, leaving 4 bases between them. CDR1 LGHNA and CDR2 YNFKEQ come from the germline V gene. The CDR3 region has the DNA TGTGCCAGCAGCCTCGGCTCCTATAATTCACCCCTCCACTTT. Its translation: CASSLGSYNSPLHF.

The CDR3 sequence is CASMEGLRRYGYTF. The CDR3 DNA reads TGTGCCAGCATGGAGGGGTTGCGCCGCTATGGCTACACCTTC. The chain is built from TRBV6-6 and TRBJ1-2; possible D gene TRBD1, 5 bases. This CDR3 is 14 amino acids long. CDR1 and CDR2 from the germline V gene are MNHNY and SVGAGI (reference sequence). V was shortened by 7 bases and J by 4 bases, with 16 bases between the two germline ends.

The chain carries TRBV6-6 and TRBJ2-3; D remains ambiguous. Trimming left V 6 bases short and J 3 bases short, with 7 bases between. This CDR3 is 12 amino acids long. Germline V gene lookup returns CDR1 MNHNY and CDR2 SVGAGI (reference sequence). The CDR3 here is CASSPATDTQYF. In DNA form, the CDR3 reads TGTGCCAGCAGCCCAGCTACAGATACGCAGTATTTT.

This clone was detected only a few times. The V gene is TRBV19, the J gene TRBJ1-1; no definite D call. Germline V gene lookup returns CDR1 LNHDA and CDR2 SQIVND (reference sequence). The CDR3 spans 11 residues. Trimming removed 6 bases at V and 7 bases at J, with 9 bases between. CDR3 amino acids: CASRRTVEAFF. CDR3 nucleotide sequence: TGTGCCAGTAGGAGGACGGTTGAAGCTTTCTTT.